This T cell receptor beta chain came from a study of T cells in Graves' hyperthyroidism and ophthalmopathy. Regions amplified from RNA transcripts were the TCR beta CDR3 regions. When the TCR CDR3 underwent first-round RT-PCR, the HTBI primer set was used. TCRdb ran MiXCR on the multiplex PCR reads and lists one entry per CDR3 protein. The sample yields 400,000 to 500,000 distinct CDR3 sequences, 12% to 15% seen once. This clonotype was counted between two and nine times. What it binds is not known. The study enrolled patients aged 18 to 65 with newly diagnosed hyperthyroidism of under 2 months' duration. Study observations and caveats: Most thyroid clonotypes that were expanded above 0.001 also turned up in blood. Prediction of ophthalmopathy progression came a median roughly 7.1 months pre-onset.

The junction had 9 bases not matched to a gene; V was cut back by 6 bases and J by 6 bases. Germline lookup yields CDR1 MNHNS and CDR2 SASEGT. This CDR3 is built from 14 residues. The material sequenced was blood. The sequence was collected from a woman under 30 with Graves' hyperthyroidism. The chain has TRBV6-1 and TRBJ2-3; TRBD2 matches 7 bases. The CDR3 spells CASSPGLGGDTQYF. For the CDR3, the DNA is TGTGCCAGCAGCCCGGGACTGGGGGGGGATACGCAGTATTTT.